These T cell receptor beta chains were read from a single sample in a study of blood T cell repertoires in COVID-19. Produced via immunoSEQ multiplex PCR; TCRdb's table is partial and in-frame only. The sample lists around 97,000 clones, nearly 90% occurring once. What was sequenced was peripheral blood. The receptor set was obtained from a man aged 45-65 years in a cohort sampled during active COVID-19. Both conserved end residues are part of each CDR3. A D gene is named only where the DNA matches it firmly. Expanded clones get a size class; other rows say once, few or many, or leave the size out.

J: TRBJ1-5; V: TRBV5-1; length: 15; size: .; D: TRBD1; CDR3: CASSLVPGQDQPQHF; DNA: TGCGCCAGCAGCTTGGTCCCGGGACAGGATCAGCCCCAGCATTTT
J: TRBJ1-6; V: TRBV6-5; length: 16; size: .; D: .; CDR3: CASSYSDDPRDSPLHF; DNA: TGTGCCAGCAGTTACTCCGATGACCCTCGGGATTCACCCCTCCACTTT
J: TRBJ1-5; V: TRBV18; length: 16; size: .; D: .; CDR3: CASSPAQGTSNQPQHF; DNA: TGTGCCAGCTCACCAGCCCAGGGGACGAGCAATCAGCCCCAGCATTTT
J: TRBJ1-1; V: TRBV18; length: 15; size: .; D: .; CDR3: CASSPRGDFYTEAFF; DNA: TGTGCCAGCTCACCACGGGGGGACTTTTACACTGAAGCTTTCTTT
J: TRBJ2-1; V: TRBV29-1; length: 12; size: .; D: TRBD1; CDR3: CSAGQGGNEQFF; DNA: TGCAGCGCGGGACAGGGTGGCAATGAGCAGTTCTTC
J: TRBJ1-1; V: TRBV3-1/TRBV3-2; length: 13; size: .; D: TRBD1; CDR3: CARDRGTRGEAFF; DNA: TGTGCCAGGGACAGGGGAACACGGGGTGAAGCTTTCTTT
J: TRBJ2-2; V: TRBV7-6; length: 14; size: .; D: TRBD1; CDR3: CASSRTGYTGELFF; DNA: TGTGCCAGCAGCAGGACAGGCTACACCGGGGAGCTGTTTTTT
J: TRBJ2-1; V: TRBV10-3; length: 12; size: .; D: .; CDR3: CATRRGNNEQFF; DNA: TGTGCCACCCGAAGGGGAAACAATGAGCAGTTCTTC
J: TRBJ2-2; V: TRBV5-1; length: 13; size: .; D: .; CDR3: CASGGAGTGELFF; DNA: TGCGCCAGCGGGGGCGCCGGCACCGGGGAGCTGTTTTTT
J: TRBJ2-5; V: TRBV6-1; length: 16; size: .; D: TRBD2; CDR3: CASSGVSGGVLETQYF; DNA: TGTGCCAGCAGTGGGGTTAGCGGGGGGGTGTTGGAGACCCAGTACTTC
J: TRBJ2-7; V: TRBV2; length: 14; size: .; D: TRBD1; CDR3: CASSDTGAAYEQYF; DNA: TGTGCCAGCAGTGATACAGGGGCGGCCTACGAGCAGTACTTC
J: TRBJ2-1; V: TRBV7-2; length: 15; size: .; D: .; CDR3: CASSLVGRRDNEQFF; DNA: TGTGCCAGCAGCTTAGTTGGTCGCCGCGACAATGAGCAGTTCTTC
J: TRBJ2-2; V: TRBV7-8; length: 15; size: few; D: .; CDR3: CASSFWADITGELFF; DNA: TGTGCCAGCAGCTTTTGGGCAGATATCACCGGGGAGCTGTTTTTT
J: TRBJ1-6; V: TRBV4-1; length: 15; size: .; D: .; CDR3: CASSQEGGDNSPLHF; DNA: TGCGCCAGCAGCCAAGAAGGAGGGGATAATTCACCCCTCCACTTT
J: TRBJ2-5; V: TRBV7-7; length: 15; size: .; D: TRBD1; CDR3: CASSPRQGERGTQYF; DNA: TGTGCTAGCAGCCCGCGACAGGGGGAAAGGGGGACCCAGTACTTC
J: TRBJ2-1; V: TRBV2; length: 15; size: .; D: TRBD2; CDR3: CASSPSGGAYNEQFF; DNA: TGTGCCAGCAGTCCTAGCGGGGGGGCCTACAATGAGCAGTTCTTC
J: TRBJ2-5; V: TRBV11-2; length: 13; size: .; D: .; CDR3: CASSLTGLATQYF; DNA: TGTGCCAGCAGCCTAACAGGGTTGGCGACCCAGTACTTC